One sample yielded the 22 T cell receptor beta chains listed below, sequenced in a study of PD-1 blockade in mismatch repair-deficient tumors. The table came from immunoSEQ multiplex PCR; TCRdb's copy has only in-frame clones and leaves some out. There are around 62,000 clones in the sample; around 73% occur only once, and about 5% lies in the top ten. This material consisted of peripheral blood, taken 2 weeks after starting pembrolizumab. The receptors stem from an adult with mismatch repair-deficient cancer.

The chain carries TRBV30 and TRBJ2-5; 7 positions agree with TRBD2. CDR3 size: 15 residues. Germline values: CDR1 GTSNPN, CDR2 SVGIG (reference sequence). Trimming cost V 4 bases and J 5 bases; bases outside gene matches: 13. The CDR3 reads CAWNPGGGGRETQYF. CDR3 DNA: TGTGCCTGGAACCCGGGCGGCGGGGGTCGCGAGACCCAGTACTTC.

The chain carries TRBV9 and TRBJ2-7, with TRBD2 identical over 9 bases. Germline loops: CDR1 SGDLS, CDR2 YYNGEE. V gave up 0 bases and J gave up 1 base; unmatched junction bases: 5. The CDR3 has 16 residues. CDR3 region: CASSVDGLAGSYEQYF. The DNA for the CDR3 is TGTGCCAGCAGCGTAGACGGTCTAGCGGGATCCTACGAGCAGTACTTC.

V and J are TRBV6-5 and TRBJ2-7, with D perhaps matching TRBD1 (5 bases). The ends were cut back, 6 bases at V and 9 bases at J, with 12 bases in the middle. This CDR3 spans 11 amino acids. CDR1 MNHEY and CDR2 SVGAGI come from the germline V gene. The CDR3 nucleotides read TGTGCCAGCAGCCCAGGGATTTGGCAGTACTTC. Translated: CASSPGIWQYF.

Many counts were recorded for this clone. The CDR3 DNA follows: TGTGCCAGCTCACCCAGAACCGGGGAGCTGTTTTTT. It codes for CASSPRTGELFF. The chain uses TRBV18 and TRBJ2-2; D is unclear. The CDR3 has 12 amino acids. The germline gives CDR1 KGHSH, CDR2 LQKENI. Between the trimmed V and J ends, which lost 3 bases and 5 bases, there was a span of 4 bases.

This clone was recorded once. This chain connects TRBV7-6 to TRBJ2-6; D is perhaps TRBD2 (6 bases). Germline CDR1 SGHVS, CDR2 FNYEAQ. The CDR3 length is 16 residues. With 5 bases removed from V and 4 bases from J, the gap between germline ends came to 15 bases. DNA of the CDR3: TGTGCCAGCAGCCCCGCGGGGCTAGGCGGGGCCAACGTCCTGACTTTC. It encodes CASSPAGLGGANVLTF.

The table lists this clone with a few counts. The chain uses TRBV6-5 and TRBJ1-5; a weak D match, TRBD1 (5 bases). CDR1 is MNHEY and CDR2 is SVGAGI in the germline V gene. The CDR3 consists of 13 residues. V was shortened by 6 bases and J by 5 bases, with 11 bases between the two germline ends. Here the CDR3 DNA reads TGTGCCAGCAGGTTGGGAGGGGATCAGCCCCAGCATTTT. This sequence encodes CASRLGGDQPQHF.

The chain couples TRBV29-1 to TRBJ1-1, with D hard to call. The germline V gene encodes CDR1 SQVTM and CDR2 ANQGSEA. Deletions cut 5 bases from V and 0 bases from J, with 1 base between. The CDR3 spans 10 residues. CDR3 in amino acids: CSVMNTEAFF. The CDR3 coding sequence is TGCAGCGTTATGAACACTGAAGCTTTCTTT.

In this sample, this clone turned up once. J is TRBJ1-2 and V is TRBV6-5; TRBD1 matches at 7 bases. Germline CDR1 and CDR2: MNHEY and SVGAGI. V gave up 6 bases and J gave up 3 bases; unmatched junction bases: 1. The CDR3 is 12 amino acids. The CDR3: CASSQGDYGYTF. For the CDR3, the DNA is TGTGCCAGCAGCCAGGGGGACTATGGCTACACCTTC.

V is TRBV6-5 and J is TRBJ2-7; D uncertain. The CDR3 consists of 13 residues. The V and J ends lost 4 bases and 6 bases respectively, with 13 bases between them. CDR1 MNHEY and CDR2 SVGAGI come from the germline V gene. This CDR3 reads CASSSSQRIEQYF. The CDR3 region has the DNA TGTGCCAGCAGTTCCTCCCAACGGATCGAGCAGTACTTC.

The genes are TRBV29-1 and TRBJ1-1, with D uncertain. The CDR3 spans 14 residues. Per germline, CDR1 SQVTM and CDR2 ANQGSEA. Trimming took 4 bases from V and 0 from J, leaving 12 bases between them. This chain's CDR3 is CSVVSLTMNTEAFF. The CDR3 nucleotides read TGCAGCGTTGTGAGCCTTACAATGAACACTGAAGCTTTCTTT.

This chain connects TRBV7-9 to TRBJ1-3; D gene uncertain. With 3 bases removed from V and 0 bases from J, the gap between germline ends came to 18 bases. Germline V gives CDR1 SEHNR, CDR2 FQNEAQ (reference sequence). The CDR3 has 18 residues. The CDR3 loop is CASSFIGSVRVSGNTIYF. The CDR3 bases are TGTGCCAGCAGCTTTATCGGGTCGGTGCGAGTCTCTGGAAACACCATATATTTT. The full variable domain, rest sourced from reference TRBV7-9 and TRBJ1-3, is DTGVSQNPRHKITKRGQNVTFRCDPISEHNRLYWYRQTLGQGPEFLTYFQNEAQLEKSRLLSDRFSAERPKGSFSTLEIQRTEQGDSAMYLCASSFIGSVRVSGNTIYFGEGSWLTVV.

The chain employs TRBV5-1 and TRBJ1-5, with a weak D call TRBD1 (5 bases). Germline CDR1 is SGHRS and CDR2 is YFSETQ. V was shortened by 0 bases and J by 4 bases, with 8 bases between the two germline ends. The CDR3 loop spans 14 amino acids. CDR3 in DNA: TGCGCCAGCAGCTTGGCGGGGGTTAATCAGCCCCAGCATTTT. Amino acid sequence: CASSLAGVNQPQHF.

For the CDR3, the DNA is TGTGCCAGCACCGACCATGCCGGGGAGCTGTTTTTT. It translates to CASTDHAGELFF. The J gene is TRBJ2-2, the V gene TRBV7-8; D gene uncertain. The CDR3 runs to 12 residues. V dropped 7 bases and J dropped 6 bases, with 9 bases sitting between them. Germline V gene data show CDR1 as SGHVS and CDR2 as FQNEAQ.

The rearrangement uses TRBV4-2 and TRBJ1-1, with D uncertain. V lost 7 bases and J lost 1, with 19 bases in between. Germline V lookup: CDR1 LGHNA, CDR2 YNFKEQ. The CDR3 has 16 amino acids. CDR3 nucleotide sequence: TGTGCCAGCACCCCTCAGTCCGGGTTGGGGAACACTGAAGCTTTCTTT. Residues: CASTPQSGLGNTEAFF.

This chain links TRBV7-2 with TRBJ1-5, with 9 bases aligning to TRBD1. Germline CDR1 is SGHTA and CDR2 is FQGNSA. Trimming at V came to 4 bases and at J to 5 bases, leaving 3 bases not matched to a gene. The CDR3 is made up of 14 amino acids. The CDR3 region has the DNA TGTGCCAGCAGCTCCAGGACAGGGGATCAGCCCCAGCATTTT. Translation: CASSSRTGDQPQHF.

The genes are TRBV7-6 and TRBJ2-7; D is possibly TRBD1 (5 bases). Trimming removed 5 bases from V and 3 bases from J, with 8 bases in between. The germline V gene has CDR1 SGHVS and CDR2 FNYEAQ. The CDR3 is 12 residues long. Here the CDR3 reads CASSLGDYEQYF. CDR3 nucleotides: TGTGCCAGCAGCCTAGGGGACTACGAGCAGTACTTC.

This chain connects TRBV7-2 to TRBJ1-3; D not certain. The CDR3 covers 13 residues. From germline, CDR1 is SGHTA and CDR2 FQGNSA. Trimming took 2 bases from V and 0 from J, leaving 2 bases between them. CDR3 nucleotide sequence: TGTGCCAGCAGCTTACTCTCTGGAAACACCATATATTTT. As protein: CASSLLSGNTIYF.

The V gene is TRBV4-1, the J gene TRBJ2-7, with 8 bases aligning to TRBD1. The CDR3 contains 14 residues. CDR1 and CDR2 from the germline V gene are MGHRA and YSYEKL. After removal of 5 bases from V and 2 bases from J, the junction contained 5 bases not matched to a gene. The CDR3 DNA reads TGCGCCAGCAGCGGGGTGGGACAGGCCTACGAGCAGTACTTC. It codes for CASSGVGQAYEQYF.

CDR3 DNA sequence: TGTGCCTGGAGTTTCGATAGCGGGAGGGCCTCTGAGCAGTTCTTC. This codes for CAWSFDSGRASEQFF. The V call is TRBV30, the J call TRBJ2-1; the match to TRBD2 covers 11 bases. The CDR3 extends over 15 amino acids. The V segment lost 2 bases and the J segment 9 bases; nucleotides outside the gene matches: 9. The germline gives CDR1 GTSNPN, CDR2 SVGIG (reference sequence). The full variable domain, completed using reference TRBV30 and TRBJ2-1, is SQTIHQWPATLVQPVGSPLSLECTVEGTSNPNLYWYRQAAGRGLQLLFYSVGIGQISSEVPQNLSASRPQDRQFILSSKKLLLSDSGFYLCAWSFDSGRASEQFFGPGTRLTVL.

The chain couples TRBV6-1 to TRBJ2-7, with D perhaps TRBD1 or TRBD2 (5 bases each). The CDR3 runs to 15 residues. V lost 0 bases, J lost 4 bases, and 13 bases lay in between. Germline CDR1 is MNHNS and CDR2 is SASEGT. CDR3 protein: CASSEAGAPGYEQYF. The CDR3 nucleotides are TGTGCCAGCAGTGAAGCGGGAGCCCCAGGGTACGAGCAGTACTTC.

The chain combines TRBV18 with TRBJ2-1; tentative D call: TRBD2 (6 bases). Trimming shortened V by 3 bases and J by 0 bases, and 18 bases separated the two germline ends. Germline V gene data show CDR1 as KGHSH and CDR2 as LQKENI. The CDR3 has 18 amino acids. The CDR3 is CASSPILSGSRSYNEQFF. The CDR3 DNA is TGTGCCAGCTCACCTATCCTTAGCGGTTCCCGCTCCTACAATGAGCAGTTCTTC.

J is TRBJ2-5 and V is TRBV7-6; 11 nucleotides align to TRBD2. Germline CDR1 SGHVS, CDR2 FNYEAQ. V lost 5 bases to trimming and J lost 0 bases; unmatched junction nucleotides: 8. The CDR3 is made up of 17 amino acids. In DNA form, the CDR3 reads TGTGCCAGCAGCGAAGGGAGGACTAGCGGGTACCAAGAGACCCAGTACTTC. It is translated as CASSEGRTSGYQETQYF.